These 24 T cell receptor beta chains originate from one sample sequenced in a study of CD8 T cells in ankylosing spondylitis. TCRdb reprocessed the 5' RACE reads with MiXCR, giving one entry per CDR3 protein. This sample has nearly 250,000 distinct CDR3 sequences, with roughly a third found just once. Sequenced material: blood, either unsorted or a sorted T cell fraction (not recorded which). The receptor set was obtained from a male donor with ankylosing spondylitis or in good health (not recorded which).

The chain links TRBV4-1 to TRBJ2-7; no definite D call. V was cut by 0 bases and J by 4 bases, with 10 bases left in between. CDR1 is MGHRA and CDR2 is YSYEKL in the germline V gene. This CDR3 has 14 amino acids. This CDR3 reads CASSQEWLAYEQYF. The CDR3 DNA sequence: TGCGCCAGCAGCCAAGAATGGTTGGCTTACGAGCAGTACTTC.

This clonotype was counted a few times. The gene calls are TRBV20-1 and TRBJ2-1; D is perhaps TRBD2 (5 bases). V was cut by 2 bases and J by 5 bases, with 7 bases left in between. Germline V gene data show CDR1 as DFQATT and CDR2 as SNEGSKA (reference sequence). This CDR3 has 12 amino acids. CDR3 sequence reads: CSARRDNNEQFF. DNA for the CDR3: TGCAGTGCTAGACGGGATAACAATGAGCAGTTCTTC.

This clonotype has more than one count but fewer than ten. The chain has TRBV20-1 and TRBJ2-7, with D possibly matching TRBD1 (6 bases). This CDR3 has 13 residues. Trimming cost V 3 bases and J 2 bases, with 11 bases left between them. Germline CDR1 DFQATT, CDR2 SNEGSKA (reference sequence). DNA of the CDR3: TGCAGTGCTAGTGACAGGAACCCCTACGAGCAGTACTTC. Its protein product is CSASDRNPYEQYF.

The gene calls are TRBV12-3 or TRBV12-4 and TRBJ2-5; D call uncertain. Trimming removed 6 bases from V and 1 base from J, with 6 bases in between. The CDR3 extends over 12 amino acids. The CDR3 nucleotides are TGTGCCAGCAGGGGCTCCCAAGAGACCCAGTACTTC. This sequence encodes CASRGSQETQYF.

The chain employs TRBV10-3 and TRBJ2-5; D gene uncertain. Trimming removed 0 bases at V and 1 base at J, with 0 bases between. CDR1 is ENHRY, CDR2 SYGVKD, per germline. The CDR3 is made up of 12 amino acids. The CDR3 nucleotides read TGTGCCATCAGTGAGTCCCAAGAGACCCAGTACTTC. Residues: CAISESQETQYF.

CDR3 region: CASSPGTYRDEQFF. The CDR3, as DNA: TGCGCCAGCAGCCCAGGGACCTACAGGGATGAGCAGTTCTTC. The chain is built from TRBV5-1 and TRBJ2-1, with D maybe TRBD1 (6 bases). The CDR3 extends over 14 amino acids. Germline CDR1 is SGHRS and CDR2 is YFSETQ. The V end was cut by 4 bases, the J end by 8 bases, with 16 bases between. Supplemented by reference TRBV5-1 and TRBJ2-1, the full variable domain reads KAGVTQTPRYLIKTRGQQVTLSCSPISGHRSVSWYQQTPGQGLQFLFEYFSETQRNKGNFPGRFSGRQFSNSRSEMNVSTLELGDSALYLCASSPGTYRDEQFFGPGTRLTVL.

The V gene is TRBV11-2, the J gene TRBJ2-2; unclear D gene. V was shortened by 5 bases and J by 3 bases, with 13 bases between the two germline ends. The CDR3 consists of 15 residues. Germline V gives CDR1 SGHAT, CDR2 FQNNGV. CDR3 nucleotide sequence: TGTGCCAGCAGCCCCTCACGTACGGACACCGGGGAGCTGTTTTTT. Translating gives CASSPSRTDTGELFF.

This clonotype was picked up one time. A much larger clone is a single base away; this may be a read error. Here the CDR3 DNA reads TGTGCCAGCAGTCCACTATGGACGGCAGAAGGTGAGCAGTTCTTC. This sequence encodes CASSPLWTAEGEQFF. The chain couples TRBV6-1 to TRBJ2-1, with no clear D. Between the trimmed V and J ends, which lost 5 bases and 9 bases, there was a span of 20 bases. Germline loops: CDR1 MNHNS, CDR2 SASEGT. The CDR3 extends over 15 amino acids.

This clonotype has more than one count but fewer than ten. The genes are TRBV9 and TRBJ1-2; possible D gene TRBD1, 6 bases. The CDR3 runs 14 residues. Deletions cut 0 bases from V and 7 bases from J, with 13 bases between. In germline, CDR1 is SGDLS, CDR2 YYNGEE. The DNA of the CDR3 is TGTGCCAGCAGCGTAGGAGTAGGGGGAGTTGGCTACACCTTC. It yields the protein CASSVGVGGVGYTF.

This chain connects TRBV7-9 to TRBJ2-7; possibly TRBD1 for D (6 bases). The CDR3 contains 15 residues. V dropped 1 base and J dropped 5 bases, with 15 bases sitting between them. Germline V gene data show CDR1 as SEHNR and CDR2 as FQNEAQ (reference sequence). For the CDR3, the DNA is TGTGCCAGCAGCTTAGGAGATGGGGGCGTAGACGAGCAGTACTTC. Amino acids: CASSLGDGGVDEQYF. The full variable domain, completed using reference TRBV7-9 and TRBJ2-7, is DTGVSQNPRHKITKRGQNVTFRCDPISEHNRLYWYRQTLGQGPEFLTYFQNEAQLEKSRLLSDRFSAERPKGSFSTLEIQRTEQGDSAMYLCASSLGDGGVDEQYFGPGTRLTVT.

This clonotype was observed at least ten times. The rearrangement links TRBV29-1 to TRBJ2-3, with TRBD1 identical over 10 bases. This CDR3 has 14 amino acids. In germline, CDR1 is SQVTM, CDR2 ANQGSEA. The V segment lost 6 bases and the J segment 0 bases; nucleotides outside the gene matches: 3. The CDR3 DNA follows: TGCAGCGTGAGACAGGGGGCTAGCACAGATACGCAGTATTTT. This sequence encodes CSVRQGASTDTQYF.

This clonotype was observed a few times. The chain uses TRBV12-3 or TRBV12-4 and TRBJ2-5; possibly TRBD2 for D (7 bases). The CDR3 is made up of 14 amino acids. The ends were cut back, 7 bases at V and 7 bases at J, with 19 bases in the middle. The CDR3: CASIPGGISGTQYF. In nucleotides, the CDR3 is TGTGCCAGCATTCCGGGGGGCATCTCAGGGACCCAGTACTTC.

This rearrangement joins TRBV30 to TRBJ2-5; a weak D match, TRBD2 (6 bases). The CDR3 covers 13 residues. In germline, CDR1 is GTSNPN, CDR2 SVGIG (reference sequence). V lost 4 bases to trimming and J lost 4 bases, with 13 bases between them. The CDR3 nucleotides are TGTGCCTGGACGGGGGACGGGGGAGAGACCCAGTACTTC. Translated, it gives CAWTGDGGETQYF.

V is TRBV12-5 and J is TRBJ2-5; possible D gene TRBD2, 7 bases. The length of the CDR3 is 13 residues. The germline V and J ends were trimmed by 8 bases and 5 bases, with 15 bases remaining between them. Per the germline V gene, CDR1 is LGHNT and CDR2 is FRNRAP. This CDR3 reads CASRAGAGETQYF. The DNA of the CDR3 is TGTGCTAGTAGGGCGGGGGCCGGGGAGACCCAGTACTTC.

The rearrangement uses TRBV20-1 and TRBJ2-7; perhaps TRBD2 as D (7 bases). The CDR3 is 13 residues long. V lost 7 bases, J lost 0 bases, and 13 bases lay in between. Germline-derived CDR1 and CDR2 are DFQATT and SNEGSKA (reference sequence). CDR3 sequence reads: CSGEGGNSYEQYF. The DNA of the CDR3 is TGCAGTGGGGAGGGGGGTAACTCCTACGAGCAGTACTTC.

The sample holds a few counts of this clonotype. This chain links TRBV10-3 with TRBJ2-1; 9 bases are a match to TRBD2. Trimming cost V 2 bases and J 5 bases; bases outside gene matches: 4. In germline, CDR1 is ENHRY, CDR2 SYGVKD. CDR3 size: 15 residues. The CDR3 nucleotides are TGTGCCATCAGTGAGAGCGGGGGGTCAAACAATGAGCAGTTCTTC. Amino acid sequence: CAISESGGSNNEQFF.

This chain joins TRBV29-1 and TRBJ2-5; D possibly matches TRBD1 or TRBD2 (5 bases each). With 7 bases removed from V and 5 bases from J, the gap between germline ends came to 17 bases. This CDR3 has 13 residues. CDR1 and CDR2 (germline): SQVTM, ANQGSEA. In DNA, the CDR3 is TGCAGCGGCAGAGGGTGGGGGATCGAGACCCAGTACTTC. Translated, it gives CSGRGWGIETQYF.

The CDR3 is CAWSVTGELFF. The CDR3 DNA sequence: TGTGCCTGGAGCGTCACCGGGGAGCTGTTTTTT. The J gene is TRBJ2-2, the V gene TRBV30; D call uncertain. The germline gives CDR1 GTSNPN, CDR2 SVGIG (reference sequence). The V gene lost 3 bases and the J gene lost 4 bases, with 3 bases spanning the gap. This CDR3 spans 11 amino acids.

The chain couples TRBV7-2 to TRBJ2-5, with D possibly TRBD2 on 6 matching bases. This CDR3 has 14 amino acids. Trimming stripped 2 bases from V and 3 bases from J, with 10 bases between. Germline CDR1 is SGHTA and CDR2 is FQGNSA. CDR3: CASSLKASEETQYF. In nucleotides, the CDR3 is TGTGCCAGCAGCTTAAAGGCTAGCGAAGAGACCCAGTACTTC.

This chain links TRBV5-1 with TRBJ2-2, with 9 bases identical to TRBD2. The CDR3 loop spans 17 amino acids. Losses at the gene ends were 0 bases for V and 4 bases for J; bases not matched to a gene: 7. Germline V gene data show CDR1 as SGHRS and CDR2 as YFSETQ. The CDR3: CASSLALAGAVTGELFF. The DNA for the CDR3 is TGCGCCAGCAGCTTGGCCTTAGCGGGGGCGGTCACCGGGGAGCTGTTTTTT.

The sample holds a few counts of this clonotype. J is TRBJ2-3 and V is TRBV12-3 or TRBV12-4; D ambiguous. The CDR3 extends over 12 amino acids. The ends were cut back, 7 bases at V and 2 bases at J, with 7 bases in the middle. CDR3 loop: CASTQYTDTQYF. The CDR3 coding sequence is TGTGCCAGCACCCAGTACACAGATACGCAGTATTTT.

In its sample, this clonotype was seen once. The chain is built from TRBV12-3 or TRBV12-4 and TRBJ1-5; 7 positions agree with TRBD1. V was clipped by 1 base and J by 7 bases; unmatched bases: 4. This CDR3 is 14 amino acids long. Written as DNA, the CDR3 is TGTGCCAGCAGTTTAGATAGGGGGCTACAGCCCCAGCATTTT. Translating it yields CASSLDRGLQPQHF.

The chain carries TRBV20-1 and TRBJ2-1; 12 bases are a match to TRBD2. The CDR3 totals 17 residues. J gave up 2 bases and V 5 bases, and 10 bases lay outside the gene matches. Germline V lookup: CDR1 DFQATT, CDR2 SNEGSKA (reference sequence). CDR3 DNA: TGCAGTGCTCCAAGTCAGCTAGCGGGGGGGGCCTACAATGAGCAGTTCTTC. Translation gives CSAPSQLAGGAYNEQFF.

The chain combines TRBV4-1 with TRBJ2-1; a weak D match, TRBD2 (6 bases). The CDR3 is 15 residues long. V lost 5 bases and J 0 bases, leaving 11 bases between the germline ends. Germline loops: CDR1 MGHRA, CDR2 YSYEKL. The chain's CDR3 is CASSSGTFSYNEQFF. CDR3 coding DNA: TGCGCCAGCAGCTCCGGGACTTTCTCCTACAATGAGCAGTTCTTC.